This T cell receptor beta chain derives from a study of T-cell memory formation after mild COVID-19. Broader study findings: Mainly CM and EM harbored the contracting CD4+ clones; mainly EMRA harbored the CD8+ ones. Later expanders leaned CD4+, whereas day 15 to 85 contracting clones were balanced CD4/CD8.

This clonotype was detected many times. Its antigen is not known. Each CDR3 protein is one row after TCRdb ran MiXCR on the 5' RACE reads. The sample yields 220,000 or so distinct CDR3 sequences, 9.5% seen once. This CDR3 has 16 amino acids. V lost 2 bases and J lost 0, with 11 bases in between. Germline CDR1 reads ENHRY; CDR2 reads SYGVKD. Sample: PBMCs or a T cell subset sorted from them (not recorded which). V gene TRBV10-3 combines with J gene TRBJ2-1, with TRBD1 as a possible D gene (6 bases). The TCR sequence derives from a young man who had mild COVID-19 (a few samples of this study predate the infection). Cell type and time point are not known. The CDR3 nucleotides read TGTGCCATCAGTGAGGGACAGACAAGCTCCTACAATGAGCAGTTCTTC. It yields the protein CAISEGQTSSYNEQFF.